These 16 T cell receptor beta chains were sequenced from one sample in a study of Graves' ophthalmopathy and Graves' hyperthyroidism. Amplifying from RNA transcripts, the study obtained TCR beta CDR3 regions. Second-round multiplex PCR came after first-round RT-PCR with HTBI primers. TCRdb processed the multiplex PCR reads anew with MiXCR; each CDR3 protein has one entry. Among approximately 700,000 distinct CDR3 sequences listed, roughly two fifths were seen once. Input material: peripheral blood. The receptors were gathered from an adult man with Graves' ophthalmopathy.

This clonotype was counted many times. V is TRBV7-9 and J is TRBJ1-4; D call uncertain. There are 14 residues in the CDR3. The ends were cut back, 1 base at V and 4 bases at J, with 7 bases in the middle. CDR1 SEHNR and CDR2 FQNEAQ come from the germline V gene (reference sequence). The CDR3 is CASSLDLLNEKLFF. CDR3 sequence (DNA): TGTGCCAGCAGCTTAGACCTACTTAATGAAAAACTGTTTTTT.

A few counts support this clonotype. The CDR3 end shows no conserved phenylalanine or tryptophan, and so a read error is likely. The CDR3 is CASLPRGYRRDNNQPQHL. CDR3 nucleotides: TGTGCCAGTCTACCACGGGGTTACCGACGGGACAATAATCAGCCCCAGCATCTT. The chain couples TRBV19 to TRBJ1-5; D possibly corresponds to TRBD1 (6 bases). The CDR3 is 18 amino acids. The germline V gene encodes CDR1 LNHDA and CDR2 SQIVND (reference sequence). V was shortened by 8 bases and J by 4 bases, with 27 bases between the two germline ends.

At least ten counts were recorded for this clonotype. V gene TRBV5-1 combines with J gene TRBJ2-6; 8 bases are shared with TRBD2. J gave up 0 bases and V 1 base, and 3 bases lay outside the gene matches. The CDR3 runs to 17 residues. Germline-derived CDR1 and CDR2 are SGHRS and YFSETQ. The CDR3 region is CASSLNSGSSGANVLTF. The CDR3 DNA follows: TGCGCCAGCAGCTTGAACAGCGGGAGCTCTGGGGCCAACGTCCTGACTTTC.

The chain couples TRBV7-2 to TRBJ1-1, with unresolved D. CDR3 length: 15 amino acids. V was shortened by 2 bases and J by 4 bases, with 14 bases between the two germline ends. CDR1 and CDR2 (germline): SGHTA, FQGNSA. The CDR3 protein is CASSLSWGLGTEAFF. CDR3 in DNA: TGTGCCAGCAGCTTAAGTTGGGGTTTGGGCACTGAAGCTTTCTTT.

This clonotype was observed at least ten times. The rearrangement uses TRBV7-9 and TRBJ1-2; D may be TRBD1 (6 bases). The length of the CDR3 is 14 residues. Per the germline V gene, CDR1 is SEHNR and CDR2 is FQNEAQ (reference sequence). Between the trimmed V and J ends, which lost 2 bases and 4 bases, there was a span of 11 bases. The DNA for the CDR3 is TGTGCCAGCAGCTTAAACAGGGTGTCCTATGGCTACACCTTC. Translation gives CASSLNRVSYGYTF.

V is TRBV19 and J is TRBJ2-6; no reliable D call. CDR1 LNHDA and CDR2 SQIVND come from the germline V gene (reference sequence). This CDR3 is built from 16 residues. Trimming removed 3 bases at V and 4 bases at J, with 13 bases between. CDR3 in amino acids: CASSMLKMGGANVLTF. DNA for the CDR3: TGTGCCAGTAGTATGCTCAAAATGGGGGGGGCCAACGTCCTGACTTTC.

This clonotype was counted at least ten times. The chain employs TRBV4-1 and TRBJ1-6; D is perhaps TRBD1 (5 bases). Germline CDR1 is MGHRA and CDR2 is YSYEKL. This CDR3 contains 14 residues. The V gene lost 0 bases and the J gene lost 13 bases, with 13 bases spanning the gap. CDR3 loop: CASSQEGVGRPLHF. The CDR3 bases are TGCGCCAGCAGCCAAGAAGGGGTGGGAAGGCCCCTCCACTTT.

Ten or more counts support this clonotype. V is TRBV29-1 and J is TRBJ1-1, with D tentatively TRBD1 (5 bases). This CDR3 is built from 14 residues. Germline CDR1 is SQVTM and CDR2 is ANQGSEA. Trimming removed 6 bases at V and 2 bases at J, with 16 bases between. CDR3 sequence: CSVGGGNPNTEAFF. Written as DNA, the CDR3 is TGCAGCGTCGGCGGGGGGAACCCCAACACTGAAGCTTTCTTT.

To note about this clonotype: One end of the junction varies from germline; a read error may be responsible. V and J are TRBV2 and TRBJ2-7; 8 nucleotides align to TRBD1. Germline values: CDR1 SNHLY, CDR2 FYNNEI. This CDR3 comprises 13 residues. CDR3 loop: CASIGQGINEQCF. The DNA of the CDR3 is TGTGCCAGCATAGGACAGGGTATCAACGAGCAGTGCTTC.

The rearrangement links TRBV27 to TRBJ1-1, with TRBD1 as a possible D gene (5 bases). CDR1 MNHEY and CDR2 SMNVEV come from the germline V gene (reference sequence). This CDR3 spans 14 amino acids. V was trimmed by 2 bases and J by 13 bases, leaving 20 bases between them. The chain's CDR3 is CASSLPSGREGVFF. For the CDR3, the DNA is TGTGCCAGCAGTTTACCCTCAGGGCGCGAGGGTGTTTTCTTT.

Note on this clonotype: A much larger clone lies one base from this, so it may be a read error. This sequence joins TRBV9 and TRBJ1-1, with D possibly matching TRBD1 (6 bases). V was clipped by 2 bases and J by 3 bases, with 14 bases between them. Per the germline V gene, CDR1 is SGDLS and CDR2 is YYNGEE. This CDR3 spans 15 amino acids. This CDR3 is CASSVGGHPDTEAFF. The CDR3 nucleotides read TGTGCCAGCAGCGTTGGGGGACACCCGGACACTGAAGCTTTCTTT.

This chain uses TRBV10-3 with TRBJ1-1; TRBD1 is a possible D gene (5 bases). The CDR3 runs to 14 residues. The ends were cut back, 4 bases at V and 8 bases at J, with 17 bases in the middle. CDR1 and CDR2 from the germline V gene are ENHRY and SYGVKD. In DNA, the CDR3 is TGTGCCATCAGTGGGGGACCGACGAGCACCGAAGCTTTCTTT. The encoded protein is CAISGGPTSTEAFF.

This clonotype occurred many times. The CDR3 sequence is CASIGLNTEAFF. The DNA for the CDR3 is TGTGCCAGCATTGGACTGAACACTGAAGCTTTCTTT. The chain couples TRBV2 to TRBJ1-1; D gene ambiguous. The germline V and J ends were trimmed by 7 bases and 0 bases, with 6 bases remaining between them. From germline, CDR1 is SNHLY and CDR2 FYNNEI. The CDR3 totals 12 residues.

This clonotype appeared a few times. V gene TRBV9 combines with J gene TRBJ1-2; possible D gene TRBD1, 5 bases. This CDR3 spans 18 amino acids. The germline V gene has CDR1 SGDLS and CDR2 YYNGEE. Trimming took off 2 bases at V and 1 base at J, with 21 bases between the two ends. The CDR3 DNA reads as TGTGCCAGCAGCGTTGTTCTGGCCAAGGGGCCGATTAACTATGGCTACACCTTC. It yields the protein CASSVVLAKGPINYGYTF.

This rearrangement joins TRBV24-1 to TRBJ2-5; weak D call: TRBD2 (6 bases). V was pared by 4 bases and J by 5 bases, with 16 bases between. CDR1 is KGHDR, CDR2 SFDVKD, per germline. This CDR3 contains 15 residues. The CDR3, as DNA: TGTGCCACCAGTGAGGGCGGGGCAGGGATGGAGACCCAGTACTTC. Its translation: CATSEGGAGMETQYF.

There are many counts of this clonotype. The CDR3 loop reads CASSAQSPPPTTSYGYTF. The CDR3 DNA reads TGTGCCAGCAGCGCCCAGTCCCCACCACCGACGACGTCCTATGGCTACACCTTC. The V call is TRBV7-3, the J call TRBJ1-2, with D hard to call. This CDR3 region has 18 residues. Trimming took 5 bases from V and 4 from J, leaving 26 bases between them. Germline V CDR1 and CDR2: SGHTA, FQGTGA.